The T cell receptor (beta chain) under discussion was sequenced for a study of cytotoxic CD8 clonotypes in ibrutinib-treated CLL. Profiling relied on immunoSEQ multiplex PCR, and the TCRdb table lists in-frame clones only, not all of them. Of a few hundred thousand clones listed, roughly 71% are singletons. V was pared by 1 base and J by 12 bases, with 15 bases of the junction left unmatched. CDR1 and CDR2 from the germline V gene are SGHDT and YYEEEE. The CDR3 is made up of 17 amino acids. This rearrangement joins TRBV5-6 to TRBJ2-1, with 11 bases matching TRBD2. The material sequenced was PBMCs, taken after 36 months of ibrutinib treatment. The receptor was derived from a human donor with chronic lymphocytic leukemia. As DNA, the CDR3 is TGTGCCAGCAGCTTGCCACCGGGACTAGCGGTAGAGGGCTGGCAGTTCTTC. Translated, it gives CASSLPPGLAVEGWQFF. The variable domain in full, completed from reference TRBV5-6 and TRBJ2-1, reads DAGVTQSPTHLIKTRGQQVTLRCSPKSGHDTVSWYQQALGQGPQFIFQYYEEEERQRGNFPDRFSGHQFPNYSSELNVNALLLGDSALYLCASSLPPGLAVEGWQFFGPGTRLTVL.